This TCR beta chain derives from a study of control samples from healthy donors and cancer patients. The repertoire was sequenced with immunoSEQ multiplex PCR; TCRdb's copy has only in-frame clones and lacks some. Of just over 150,000 clones in the sample, 94% were seen once. The CDR3 is 12 amino acids. Trimming shortened V by 7 bases and J by 1 base, and 7 bases separated the two germline ends. Per germline, CDR1 LNHDA and CDR2 SQIVND (reference sequence). The chain links TRBV19 to TRBJ1-1; D is unresolved. The material sequenced was blood. The source is a woman in her 40s in good health. DNA of the CDR3: TGTGCCAGTAAGACGGGGAACACTGAAGCTTTCTTT. It encodes CASKTGNTEAFF.